The clone carrying this T cell receptor (beta chain) has just a few counts. This entry is derived from a study of T cell clones after liver transplantation. The table came from immunoSEQ multiplex PCR; TCRdb's copy has only in-frame clones and leaves some out. This sample has about 75,000 clones, with about 85% found just once. Per the germline V gene, CDR1 is MNHNS and CDR2 is SASEGT. The CDR3 covers 12 residues. Trimming removed 5 bases from V and 7 bases from J, with 8 bases in between. This chain connects TRBV6-1 to TRBJ2-2, with D uncertain. Sequencing used CD4+ T cells from blood, obtained roughly 48 months after liver transplant. This TCR came from a human patient who received a liver transplant. Some T cells could come from the graft donor. CDR3 sequence: CASSSRGGELFF. The CDR3 DNA sequence: TGTGCCAGCAGTAGTAGAGGCGGGGAGCTGTTTTTT.